The T cell receptor (beta chain) described here comes from a study of blood T cells in healthy people across ages. As for the study in general: The capture of about one barcoded beta molecule per two T cells was achieved by template switching.

Then a second PCR, running about 7 to 11 cycles, was carried out with a sample-barcoded 5' primer and a J-beta primer mix. A tag from a template-switch adaptor with 12 random nucleotides marked each cDNA molecule. TCRdb processed the 5' RACE reads anew with MiXCR; each CDR3 protein has one entry. This table holds about 1,500,000 distinct CDR3 sequences, about 40% found once. Trimming took 4 bases from V and 13 from J, leaving 26 bases between them. The CDR3 runs to 16 residues. The germline V gene has CDR1 LGHNA and CDR2 YNFKEQ. Only a few counts were recorded for this clonotype. This clonotype was sampled from a woman aged 18-29 years in good health. Sequencing was done on a sample of blood. The chain employs TRBV4-2 and TRBJ2-4; D not resolved. The CDR3 loop is CASSPDQSGPYNEQYF. The CDR3 DNA follows: TGTGCCAGCAGCCCAGATCAAAGTGGACCCTACAATGAGCAGTACTTC.